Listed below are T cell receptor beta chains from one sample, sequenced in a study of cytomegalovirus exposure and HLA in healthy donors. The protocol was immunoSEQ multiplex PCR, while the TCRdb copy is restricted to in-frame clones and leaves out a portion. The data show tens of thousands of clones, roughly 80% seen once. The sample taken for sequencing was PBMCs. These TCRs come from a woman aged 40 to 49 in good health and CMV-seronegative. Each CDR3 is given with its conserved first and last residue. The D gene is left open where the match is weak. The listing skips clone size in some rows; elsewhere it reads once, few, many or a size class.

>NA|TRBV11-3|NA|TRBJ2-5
TGTGCCAGCAGCTTAGGTCGGGGCGGGGGCCCCTATCTGGAGACCCAGTACTTC
CASSLGRGGGPYLETQYF
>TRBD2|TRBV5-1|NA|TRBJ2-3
TGCGCCAGCAGCGCGGGGGTTCGCACAGATACGCAGTATTTT
CASSAGVRTDTQYF
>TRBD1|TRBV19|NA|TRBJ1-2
TGTGCCAGTAATCTCCGGGACAGCTATGGCTACACCTTC
CASNLRDSYGYTF
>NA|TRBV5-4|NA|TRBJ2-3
TGTGCCAGCAGCCTTCAGTTAGATACGCAGTATTTT
CASSLQLDTQYF
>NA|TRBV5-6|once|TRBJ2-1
TGTGCCAGCAGCCAAGAAACGGGTGAGCAGTTCTTC
CASSQETGEQFF
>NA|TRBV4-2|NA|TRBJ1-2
TGTGCCAGCAGCCAAGAATCGGACTATGGCTACACCTTC
CASSQESDYGYTF
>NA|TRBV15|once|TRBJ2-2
TGTGCCACCAGCAGAGTAGCCGCGAACGGGGAGCTGTTTTTT
CATSRVAANGELFF
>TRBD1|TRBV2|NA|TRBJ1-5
TGTGCCAGCAGTGACGCAGGGGGCGGCAATCAGCCCCAGCATTTT
CASSDAGGGNQPQHF
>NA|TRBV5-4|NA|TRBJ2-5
TGTGCCAGCAGCTTGGTACCCTCGACTAGGCCACAAGAGACCCAGTACTTC
CASSLVPSTRPQETQYF
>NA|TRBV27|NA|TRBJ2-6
TGTGCCAGCAGTTTATACGGTATTCAGGGTTCCTTCTCTGGGGCCAACGTCCTGACTTTC
CASSLYGIQGSFSGANVLTF
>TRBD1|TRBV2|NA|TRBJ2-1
TGTGCCAGCAGTCCGTACGGGACAGGCTACAATGAGCAGTTCTTC
CASSPYGTGYNEQFF
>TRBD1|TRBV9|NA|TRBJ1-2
TGTGCCAGCAGCTTTCGGGACAGGGAATTCTATGGCTACACCTTC
CASSFRDREFYGYTF
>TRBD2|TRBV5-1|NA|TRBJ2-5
TGCGCCAGCAGCTTACTAGCGGGGCAAGAGACCCAGTACTTC
CASSLLAGQETQYF
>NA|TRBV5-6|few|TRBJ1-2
TGTGCCAGCAGCATCGCAGGGTACTCTGGCTACACCTTC
CASSIAGYSGYTF
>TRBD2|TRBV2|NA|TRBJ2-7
TGTGCCAGCAGTGTTCTAGCGGGGGGGGGCTACGAGCAGTACTTC
CASSVLAGGGYEQYF
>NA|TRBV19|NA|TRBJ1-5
TGTGCCACGGGCCTAGCGGACAATCAGCCCCAGCATTTT
CATGLADNQPQHF
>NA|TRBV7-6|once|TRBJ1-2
TGTGCCAGCAGCCCGGGATCTAACTATGGCTACACCTTC
CASSPGSNYGYTF
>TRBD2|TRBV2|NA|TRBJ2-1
TGTGCCAGCAGCGGGACTAGCGGGGGGATCGGAGAGCAGTTCTTC
CASSGTSGGIGEQFF
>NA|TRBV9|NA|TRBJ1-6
TGTGCCAGCAGCGTAGACGGGGATTATAATTCACCCCTCCACTTT
CASSVDGDYNSPLHF
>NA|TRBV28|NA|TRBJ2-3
TGTGCCAGCAGTTTTGAGCAGGCGCAGTATTTT
CASSFEQAQYF
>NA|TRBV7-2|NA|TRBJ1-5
TGTGCCAGCAGCTTAGCGGGGCAGAGCAATCAGCCCCAGCATTTT
CASSLAGQSNQPQHF
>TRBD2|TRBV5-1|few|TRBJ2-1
TGCGCCAGCAGCTCTACTAGCGGGGGAACTAATGAGCAGTTCTTC
CASSSTSGGTNEQFF
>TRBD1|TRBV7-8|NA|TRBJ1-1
TGTGCCAGCACTCGGACAGGGGCAGGAATGAACACTGAAGCTTTCTTT
CASTRTGAGMNTEAFF
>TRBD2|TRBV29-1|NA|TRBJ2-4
TGCAGCGTTGAAGCTAGCGGACTAAAAAACATTCAGTACTTC
CSVEASGLKNIQYF
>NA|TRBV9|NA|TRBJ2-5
TGTGCCAGCAGCGGTTCCGGGACTTATGGGACCCAGTACTTC
CASSGSGTYGTQYF
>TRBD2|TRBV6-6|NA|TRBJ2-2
TGTGCCAGCAGTTTGGGACTAGAGACCGGGGAGCTGTTTTTT
CASSLGLETGELFF
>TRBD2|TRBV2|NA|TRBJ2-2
TGTGCCAGCAGTTCCTTAGCGGGGGGGCCCACCGGGGAGCTGTTTTTT
CASSSLAGGPTGELFF
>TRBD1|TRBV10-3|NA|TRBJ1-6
TGTGCCATCAGAGACAGGGGTGATTCACCCCTCCACTTT
CAIRDRGDSPLHF
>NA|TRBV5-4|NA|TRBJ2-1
TGTGCCAGCAGCCAAAGACAGGTGCGGAATGAGCAGTTCTTC
CASSQRQVRNEQFF
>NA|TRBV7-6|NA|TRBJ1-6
TGTGCCAGCAGCTTAAAACGGGATTCACCCCTCCACTTT
CASSLKRDSPLHF
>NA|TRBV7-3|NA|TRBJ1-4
TGTGCCAGCAGCCCTTTACGAAGAGGGTTTTTT
CASSPLRRGFF
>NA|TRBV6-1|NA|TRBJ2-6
TGTGCCAGCAGTGAGAGAGATTCCTCTGGGGCCAACGTCCTGACTTTC
CASSERDSSGANVLTF
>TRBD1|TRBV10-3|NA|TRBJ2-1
TGTGCCATCAGTGGGACAGGGAGCAATGAGCAGTTCTTC
CAISGTGSNEQFF
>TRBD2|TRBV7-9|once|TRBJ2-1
TGTGCCAGCAGCTTAGGTTGGCGGGGGGGCTTATACAATGAGCAGTTCTTC
CASSLGWRGGLYNEQFF
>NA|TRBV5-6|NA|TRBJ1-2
TGTGCCAGCAGCTTGGAATTCAGGGCCTACACCTTC
CASSLEFRAYTF
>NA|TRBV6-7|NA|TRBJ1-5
TGTGCCAGCAGCCGCGACAGAGGATGGAGTCAGCCCCAGCATTTT
CASSRDRGWSQPQHF
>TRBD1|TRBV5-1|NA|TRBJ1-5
TGCGCCAGCAGCCCGGGGACAGATAATAGCAATCAGCCCCAGCATTTT
CASSPGTDNSNQPQHF
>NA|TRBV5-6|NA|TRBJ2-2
TGTGCCAGCAGCTTGGGTTTTGACAGCGCCGACACCGGGGAGCTGTTTTTT
CASSLGFDSADTGELFF
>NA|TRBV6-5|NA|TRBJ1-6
TGTGCCAGCAGTCGGGACTCCTCTCATAATTCACCCCTCCACTTT
CASSRDSSHNSPLHF
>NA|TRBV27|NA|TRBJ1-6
TGTGCCAGCAGTTTAAGCGGGAGACCCCTCCACTTT
CASSLSGRPLHF
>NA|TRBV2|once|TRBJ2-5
TGTGCCAGCAGTGATCGGCGAGGCCAAGAGACCCAGTACTTC
CASSDRRGQETQYF
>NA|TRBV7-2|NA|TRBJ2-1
TGTGCCAGCAGCTTATGGAGCGGTAGATACAATGAGCAGTTCTTC
CASSLWSGRYNEQFF
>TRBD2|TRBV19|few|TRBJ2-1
TGTGCCAGTAGTACCCGGACTAGCCGCCTCCGGGACAATGAGCAGTTCTTC
CASSTRTSRLRDNEQFF
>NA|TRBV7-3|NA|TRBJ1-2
TGTGCCAGCAGCTTAGCCCCCCAGGGGCGGAACTATGGCTACACCTTC
CASSLAPQGRNYGYTF
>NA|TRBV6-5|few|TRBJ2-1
TGTGCCAGCAGTTACCCCGGGACAAGGGAGCAGTTCTTC
CASSYPGTREQFF
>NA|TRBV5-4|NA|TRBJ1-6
TGTGCCAGCAGCTTGGGTGGGCCCCCGAGTTCACCCCTCCACTTT
CASSLGGPPSSPLHF
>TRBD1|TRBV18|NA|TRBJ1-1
TGTGCCAGCTCACTCCGGACAGGTTTGAACACTGAAGCTTTCTTT
CASSLRTGLNTEAFF
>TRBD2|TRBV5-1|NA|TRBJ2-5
TGCGCCAGCAGCCGGGAGGCTAGCGGTGGGACCCAGTACTTC
CASSREASGGTQYF
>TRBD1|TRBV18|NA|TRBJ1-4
TGTGCCAGCTCACCATCGACAGGGGGAGATGAAAAACTGTTTTTT
CASSPSTGGDEKLFF
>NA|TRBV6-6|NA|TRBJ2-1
TGTGCCAGCAGTTATGACAGATACAATGAGCAGTTCTTC
CASSYDRYNEQFF
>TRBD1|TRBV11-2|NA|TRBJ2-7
TGTGCCAGCAGCTTAACTGGACAGGGGTACTACGAGCAGTACTTC
CASSLTGQGYYEQYF